In this sample, the clone carrying this T cell receptor (beta chain) turned up a few times. TCRdb reprocessed the 5' RACE reads via MiXCR and lists one record per CDR3 protein. The data show about 690,000 distinct CDR3 sequences, less than 7% seen once. The entry originates in a study of identical twins. Germline V gene data show CDR1 as KGHSH and CDR2 as LQKENI. The CDR3 spans 14 residues. The ends lost 8 bases at V and 6 bases at J; junction bases unmatched: 8. The sequencing sample was made of naive T cells sorted from blood. This chain uses TRBV18 with TRBJ2-1, with 9 positions matching TRBD1. The sequence derives from a man between 18 and 29 years old in good health. Written as DNA, the CDR3 is TGTGCCAGCGGAACCGGGACAGGGCCCAATGAGCAGTTCTTC. Encoded protein: CASGTGTGPNEQFF.